The rows below give T cell receptor beta chains drawn from one sample of a study of CD8 T cells in ankylosing spondylitis. Via MiXCR, TCRdb re-called the 5' RACE reads, giving one row per CDR3 protein. The sample carries roughly 140,000 distinct CDR3 sequences, more than 40% recorded once. The sample consisted of synovial fluid, either unsorted or a sorted T cell fraction (not recorded which). These receptors were obtained from a male donor with ankylosing spondylitis. Each CDR3 is given with its conserved first and last residue. The D gene is left open where the match is weak. Not all rows give a size; the values are once, few, many and, for expanded clones, a class.

CDR3 length	D gene	V gene	J gene	clone size	CDR3 protein	CDR3 DNA
12	NA	TRBV12-3/TRBV12-4	TRBJ2-7	NA	CASSLGIREQYF	TGTGCCAGCAGTTTGGGGATTCGCGAGCAGTACTTC
17	TRBD2	TRBV12-3/TRBV12-4	TRBJ2-5	few	CASSPQLVAGGQETQYF	TGTGCCAGCAGTCCCCAGCTTGTAGCGGGGGGACAAGAGACCCAGTACTTC
19	NA	TRBV28	TRBJ2-1	NA	CASSHWWEPRVSPYNEQFF	TGTGCCAGCAGCCATTGGTGGGAGCCGAGAGTAAGTCCCTACAATGAGCAGTTCTTC
14	NA	TRBV4-3	TRBJ2-1	few	CASSQAGSYNEQFF	TGCGCCAGCAGCCAAGCCGGATCATACAATGAGCAGTTCTTC
13	TRBD1	TRBV7-8	TRBJ1-2	NA	CASSIGTGDGYTF	TGTGCCAGCAGCATCGGGACAGGGGACGGCTACACCTTC
16	TRBD2	TRBV7-9	TRBJ2-3	NA	CASSLEQREGQDTQYF	TGTGCCAGCAGCTTAGAACAGCGGGAGGGCCAAGATACGCAGTATTTT
18	TRBD2	TRBV10-3	TRBJ2-7	NA	CAISGSAGAWREYYEQYF	TGTGCCATCAGTGGGTCCGCCGGCGCTTGGCGGGAGTACTACGAGCAGTACTTC
15	NA	TRBV20-1	TRBJ2-7	many	CSARDIGTLSYEQYF	TGCAGTGCTAGAGATATAGGGACACTCTCCTACGAGCAGTACTTC
14	NA	TRBV6-1	TRBJ2-2	NA	CASSQGTDTGELFF	TGTGCCAGCAGTCAGGGGACGGACACCGGGGAGCTGTTTTTT
17	TRBD2	TRBV20-1	TRBJ2-1	NA	CSARDPGLAASYNEQFF	TGCAGTGCTAGAGATCCCGGACTAGCGGCCTCCTACAATGAGCAGTTCTTC
14	NA	TRBV7-2	TRBJ1-1	many	CASSLVQGNTEAFF	TGTGCCAGCAGCTTAGTGCAGGGGAACACTGAAGCTTTCTTT
16	TRBD2	TRBV27	TRBJ2-5	once	CASSSLAGVWQETQYF	TGTGCCAGCAGTTCACTAGCGGGGGTGTGGCAAGAGACCCAGTACTTC
16	NA	TRBV5-1	TRBJ2-3	few	CASSLRVIFFPDTQYF	TGCGCCAGCAGCTTGAGGGTGATCTTCTTTCCAGATACGCAGTATTTT
15	NA	TRBV19	TRBJ2-1	NA	CASSPGAGMRDEQFF	TGTGCCAGTAGCCCAGGGGCAGGGATGCGCGATGAGCAGTTCTTC
13	NA	TRBV20-1	TRBJ1-2	NA	CSARAGRSYGYTF	TGCAGTGCTAGAGCTGGGCGGAGCTATGGCTACACCTTC
15	NA	TRBV11-3	TRBJ2-2	NA	CASSLGPRDTGELFF	TGTGCCAGCAGCTTGGGCCCTCGGGACACCGGGGAGCTGTTTTTT
12	NA	TRBV7-8	TRBJ2-3	NA	CASSLARDTQYF	TGTGCCAGCAGCTTGGCAAGAGATACGCAGTATTTT
15	TRBD1	TRBV20-1	TRBJ2-7	NA	CSVFHPGTGEYVQYF	TGCAGTGTTTTCCACCCCGGGACAGGGGAATACGTGCAGTACTTC
14	NA	TRBV5-1	TRBJ2-1	NA	CASSQRRDFCEQFF	TGCGCCAGCAGCCAGCGGAGGGATTTCTGTGAGCAGTTCTTC
14	NA	TRBV18	TRBJ2-7	NA	CASSPRRGSHEQYF	TGTGCCAGCTCACCTCGTCGGGGGTCGCACGAGCAGTACTTC
19	TRBD2	TRBV2	TRBJ2-3	once	CASSLRTSGVPSTKDTQYF	TGTGCCAGCAGCCTACGGACTAGCGGGGTGCCTTCCACGAAAGATACGCAGTATTTT
13	NA	TRBV5-1	TRBJ2-5	NA	CASSLDGAVTQYF	TGCGCCAGCAGCTTGGATGGAGCAGTGACCCAGTACTTC
15	TRBD1	TRBV12-3/TRBV12-4	TRBJ2-1	many	CASSFGRQGDNEQFF	TGTGCCAGCAGTTTCGGTCGACAGGGGGACAATGAGCAGTTCTTC
15	NA	TRBV5-5	TRBJ2-2	NA	CASSLEAGESGELFF	TGTGCCAGCAGCTTAGAGGCAGGGGAGAGCGGGGAGCTGTTTTTT
14	TRBD1	TRBV9	TRBJ1-2	many	CASSMTGVAYGYTF	TGTGCCAGCAGCATGACAGGGGTGGCCTATGGCTACACCTTC
14	NA	TRBV4-2	TRBJ1-1	NA	CASTQNLRNTEAFF	TGTGCCAGCACCCAGAACCTGAGGAACACTGAAGCTTTCTTT
14	TRBD1	TRBV6-1	TRBJ2-5	NA	CASSRTGSLETQYF	TGTGCCAGCAGCAGGACAGGGAGCCTGGAGACCCAGTACTTC